This T cell receptor (beta chain) is from a study of T-cell reconstitution after alpha-beta-depleted transplantation in children (dated by TCRdb to the mid-2010s). The study in broad terms: T-cell immune reconstitution after TCRalphabeta/CD19-depleted allogeneic hematopoietic cell transplantation in children was quantitatively tracked in the study by means of TCR repertoire profiling. The full study reports these points: In some patients, the high TCRbeta diversity seen at day 60 was put down to recipient T cells and intrathymic progenitors that had survived conditioning. Hyperexpanded clone frequencies declined over subsequent months; after one year, T-cell counts and TCRbeta diversity were mostly attributed to newly produced T cells. Apparently early alphabetaT-cell count recovery about two months after transplant reportedly relied on only several hundred rapidly expanded clones derived from non-depleted graft cells.

The library came from PCR. The reads were generated on an Illumina HiSeq 2500. TCR libraries were prepared with molecular barcoding, using unique molecular identifiers to normalize TCRbeta repertoire quantification. The public reads were run again by TCRdb, first through fastp at Q25 and then through MiXCR, and only productive beta chains were kept. Records with the same CDR3 protein are collapsed into one entry carrying the most frequent genes and DNA. The sample profile shows around 600,000 distinct CDR3 sequences; 20% to 25% of them were found once. The ten most abundant clones make up approximately 14% of the sample. Ends trimmed: V by 4 bases, J by 0 bases; bases unmatched to a gene: 9. From the cysteine up to the phenylalanine, the CDR3 has a length of 19 residues. Kept here is only the CDR3 DNA, which spans 57 bases and is read in frame from base 1. CDR1 and CDR2 were assigned from the germline V gene as LGHNA and YNFKEQ.

The label giving this sample's treatment or condition can be read as: allogeneic hematopoietic cell transplantation with graft depleted of TCRalphabeta T cells and CD19 B cells. Transplant recipients were children who received TCRalphabeta/CD19-depleted allogeneic hematopoietic cell grafts. Concerning this clonotype itself: Its antigen specificity is not known. No quality values exist for individual bases; no much larger clone is one base distant.

The source of this sequence is a boy under three years old who had a stem cell transplant for acute myeloid leukemia, so the T cells may come from the graft donor. Sequencing was performed on PBMCs, mostly from graft donor cells, taken 360 days after TCRalphabeta/CD19-depleted stem cell transplant. The rearrangement combines TRBV4-2 with TRBJ2-2; the central 12 bases match TRBD1. The CDR3 region: CASSRRDRDRGPNTGELFF. The sequenced DNA is TGTGCCAGCAGCCGACGGGACCGGGACAGGGGGCCGAACACCGGGGAGCTGTTTTTT.